This T cell receptor beta chain was recorded in a study of response to subunit inactivated influenza vaccine. Study conclusions and caveats: New T cells are recruited in small numbers by each seasonal influenza vaccination, according to the authors' suggestion.

V dropped 5 bases and J dropped 4; count of bases not matched to a gene: 10. Germline V gene data show CDR1 as MNHEY and CDR2 as SVGEGT. There are 16 residues in the CDR3. This clonotype came up many times. No antigen is known for it. Using its own MiXCR run on the RT-PCR reads, TCRdb lists one record per CDR3 protein. The sample has around 570,000 distinct CDR3 sequences, around 8% seen once. The specimen was PBMCs from blood, collected less than 30 months after vaccination. The receptor's source is a man aged 45 to 75 who received an inactivated influenza vaccine. This chain uses TRBV6-2 or TRBV6-3 with TRBJ2-1; 8 bases line up with TRBD2. DNA of the CDR3: TGTGCCAGCAGTCACCCTCCCGGGAGGGCTTACAATGAGCAGTTCTTC. Protein product: CASSHPPGRAYNEQFF.